The entry below describes one T cell receptor beta chain. What it binds is unknown. A sample-barcoded 5' primer and a J-beta primer mix were used in a second PCR of roughly 6 to 11 cycles. From each sample, at least 3 million paired-end reads containing CDR3 were obtained. TCRdb ran MiXCR on the 5' RACE reads and lists one entry per CDR3 protein. The sample holds about 1.6 million distinct CDR3 sequences, 30% to 35% seen once. The sample originates from a study of blood T cells in healthy people across ages. Findings of the study overall: Per-million-T-cell TCR beta diversity fell roughly linearly with age.

This TCR was sampled from a woman in her twenties or thirties in good health. Sequencing used blood.

This CDR3 reads CASSLGENSYNEQFF. The CDR3 bases are TGTGCCAGCAGCTTGGGGGAGAACTCCTACAATGAGCAGTTCTTC. The chain uses TRBV5-8 and TRBJ2-1, with a tentative D call TRBD2 (5 bases). CDR1 and CDR2 (germline): SGHTS, YDEGEE. The CDR3 spans 15 residues. The V end lost 0 bases, the J end lost 0 bases, and 7 bases lay between the germline ends.